One and the same sample provided the 9 T cell receptor beta chains below, sequenced in a study of T cell changes during pregnancy in multiple sclerosis. The protocol was immunoSEQ multiplex PCR, while the TCRdb copy is restricted to in-frame clones and leaves out a portion. The table includes some 24,000 clones, about nine tenths detected once. The material was CD8+ T cells from peripheral blood mononuclear cells, obtained in the third trimester of pregnancy. These TCRs come from a female donor in good health, enrolled as a control in a pregnancy study.

The chain combines TRBV19 with TRBJ2-7, with D possibly TRBD1 on 6 matching bases. This CDR3 is built from 15 residues. V lost 6 bases to trimming and J lost 3 bases, with 18 bases between them. The V gene's germline CDR1 is LNHDA and CDR2 SQIVND (reference sequence). Here the CDR3 reads CASSWGPGQNYEQYF. CDR3 coding DNA: TGTGCCAGTAGCTGGGGACCGGGACAAAACTACGAGCAGTACTTC.

By share, this clone ranks as medium-sized. The chain carries TRBV6-1 and TRBJ2-7, with D perhaps matching TRBD1 (6 bases). The CDR3 loop spans 15 amino acids. The V gene's germline CDR1 is MNHNS and CDR2 SASEGT. Deletions cut 4 bases from V and 2 bases from J, with 15 bases between. In nucleotides, the CDR3 is TGTGCCAGCAGTGTCGCCCAGGACAGTACCTACGAGCAGTACTTC. Its translation: CASSVAQDSTYEQYF.

The chain carries TRBV15 and TRBJ2-1; 9 bases match TRBD1. CDR1 and CDR2 (germline): LNHNV, YYDKDF (reference sequence). The CDR3 loop spans 15 amino acids. The V gene end was trimmed by 0 bases and the J gene end by 8 bases; junction bases not matched to a gene: 5. This chain's CDR3 is CATSRDRQGVDEQFF. CDR3 coding DNA: TGTGCCACCAGCAGAGATAGACAGGGGGTTGATGAGCAGTTCTTC. Full variable domain (remainder filled in from reference TRBV15 and TRBJ2-1): DAMVIQNPRYQVTQFGKPVTLSCSQTLNHNVMYWYQQKSSQAPKLLFHYYDKDFNNEADTPDNFQSRRPNTSFCFLDIRSPGLGDTAMYLCATSRDRQGVDEQFFGPGTRLTVL.

CDR3 protein: CASSIGSGAPYEQYF. DNA for the CDR3: TGTGCCAGTAGTATTGGTAGCGGGGCTCCCTACGAGCAGTACTTC. The chain uses TRBV19 and TRBJ2-7; 8 bases map to TRBD2. CDR3 length: 15 amino acids. With V trimmed by 3 bases and J by 2 bases, 6 bases remained unmatched. Germline lookup yields CDR1 LNHDA and CDR2 SQIVND (reference sequence).

V and J are TRBV7-9 and TRBJ2-7; TRBD2 matches 8 bases. The CDR3 has 14 amino acids. J lost 2 bases, V lost 10 bases, and 10 bases had no gene match. Germline V gives CDR1 SEHNR, CDR2 FQNEAQ (reference sequence). The CDR3 loop reads CATGGGGSTYEQYF. The CDR3 coding sequence is TGTGCCACCGGGGGCGGGGGGTCAACCTACGAGCAGTACTTC.

The genes are TRBV27 and TRBJ2-7; possibly TRBD2 for D (6 bases). Germline-derived CDR1 and CDR2 are MNHEY and SMNVEV (reference sequence). Trimming cost V 8 bases and J 5 bases, with 13 bases left between them. CDR3 length: 12 residues. This CDR3 is CASFREPHEQYF. CDR3 sequence (DNA): TGTGCCAGCTTCCGGGAGCCTCACGAGCAGTACTTC.

This sequence joins TRBV27 and TRBJ2-3, with D possibly being TRBD1 (5 bases). The CDR3 is 15 amino acids. Germline V gives CDR1 MNHEY, CDR2 SMNVEV (reference sequence). V shed 0 bases and J shed 2 bases, with 9 bases lying between them. The CDR3 spells CASSLSTGNTDTQYF. The CDR3 bases are TGTGCCAGCAGTTTATCAACAGGAAACACAGATACGCAGTATTTT.

The chain recombines TRBV11-3 with TRBJ2-7; weak D call: TRBD1 (6 bases). Trimming cost V 10 bases and J 0 bases, with 19 bases left between them. CDR1 and CDR2 (germline): SGHNT, YENEEA. This CDR3 is built from 15 residues. Here the CDR3 reads CAIARGAGASYEQYF. The CDR3 coding sequence is TGTGCCATAGCCAGGGGCGCCGGGGCCTCCTACGAGCAGTACTTC.

This chain joins TRBV27 and TRBJ2-7, with 11 bases that match TRBD1. The length of the CDR3 is 15 residues. CDR1 is MNHEY and CDR2 is SMNVEV in the germline V gene (reference sequence). Unmatched junction bases numbered 3, after V lost 0 bases and J lost 5 bases. The DNA for the CDR3 is TGTGCCAGCAGTTTATCGGGACAGGGGGGTCACGAGCAGTACTTC. Amino acid sequence: CASSLSGQGGHEQYF.